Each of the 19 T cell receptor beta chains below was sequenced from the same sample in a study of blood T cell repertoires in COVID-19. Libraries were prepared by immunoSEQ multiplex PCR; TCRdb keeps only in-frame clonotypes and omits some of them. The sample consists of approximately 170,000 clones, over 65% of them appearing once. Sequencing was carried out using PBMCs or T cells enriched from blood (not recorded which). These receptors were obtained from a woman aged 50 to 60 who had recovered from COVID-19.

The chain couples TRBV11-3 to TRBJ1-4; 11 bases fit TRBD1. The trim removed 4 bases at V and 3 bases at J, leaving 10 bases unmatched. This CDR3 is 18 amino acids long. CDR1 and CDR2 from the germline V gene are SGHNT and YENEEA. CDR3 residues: CASSYAGTGGMSNEKLFF. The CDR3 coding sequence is TGTGCCAGCAGCTACGCCGGGACAGGGGGAATGTCTAATGAAAAACTGTTTTTT.

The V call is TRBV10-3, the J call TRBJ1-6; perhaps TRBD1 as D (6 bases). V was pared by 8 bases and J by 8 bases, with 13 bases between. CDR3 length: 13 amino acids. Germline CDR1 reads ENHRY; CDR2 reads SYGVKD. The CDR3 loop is CAIAGVWDSPLHF. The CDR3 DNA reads TGTGCCATCGCAGGGGTTTGGGATTCACCCCTCCACTTT.

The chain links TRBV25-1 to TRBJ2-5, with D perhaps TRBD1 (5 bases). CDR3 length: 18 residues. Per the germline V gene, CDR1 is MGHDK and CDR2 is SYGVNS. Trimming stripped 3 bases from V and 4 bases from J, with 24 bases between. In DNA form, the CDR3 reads TGTGCCAGCAGTGATCCATTGGACACTGTCGGGCTGGGAGAGACCCAGTACTTC. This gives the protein CASSDPLDTVGLGETQYF.

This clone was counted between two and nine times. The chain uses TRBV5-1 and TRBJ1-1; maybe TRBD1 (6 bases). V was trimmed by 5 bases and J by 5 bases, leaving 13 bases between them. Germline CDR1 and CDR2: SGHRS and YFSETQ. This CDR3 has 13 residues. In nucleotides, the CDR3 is TGCGCCAGCAGAAGCGGCCAGGGGACTGAAGCTTTCTTT. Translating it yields CASRSGQGTEAFF.

This CDR3 reads CASSLWAGAEAGYTF. The CDR3 DNA reads as TGTGCCAGCAGTTTATGGGCGGGGGCTGAAGCGGGCTACACCTTC. The rearrangement joins TRBV27 to TRBJ1-2, with D possibly TRBD1 on 6 matching bases. The ends were cut back, 1 base at V and 8 bases at J, with 17 bases in the middle. CDR3 length: 15 amino acids. In germline, CDR1 is MNHEY, CDR2 SMNVEV (reference sequence).

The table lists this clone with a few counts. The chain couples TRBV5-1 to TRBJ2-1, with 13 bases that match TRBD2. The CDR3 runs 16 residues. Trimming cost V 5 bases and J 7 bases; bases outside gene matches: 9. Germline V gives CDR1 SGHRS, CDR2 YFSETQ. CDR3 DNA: TGCGCCAGCAGGAGGACTAGCGGGAGCCTGGGGAATGAGCAGTTCTTC. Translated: CASRRTSGSLGNEQFF.

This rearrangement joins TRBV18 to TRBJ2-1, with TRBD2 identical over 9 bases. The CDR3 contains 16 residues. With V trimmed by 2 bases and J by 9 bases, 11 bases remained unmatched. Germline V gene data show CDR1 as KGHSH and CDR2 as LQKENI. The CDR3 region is CASSPYLREGQVEQFF. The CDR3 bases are TGTGCCAGCTCACCATATTTGCGGGAGGGCCAGGTTGAGCAGTTCTTC.

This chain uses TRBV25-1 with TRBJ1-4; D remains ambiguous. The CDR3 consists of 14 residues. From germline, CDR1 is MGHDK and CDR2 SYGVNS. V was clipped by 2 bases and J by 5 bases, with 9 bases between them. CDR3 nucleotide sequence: TGTGCCAGCAGTGAACAGGTGATGAATGAAAAACTGTTTTTT. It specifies CASSEQVMNEKLFF.

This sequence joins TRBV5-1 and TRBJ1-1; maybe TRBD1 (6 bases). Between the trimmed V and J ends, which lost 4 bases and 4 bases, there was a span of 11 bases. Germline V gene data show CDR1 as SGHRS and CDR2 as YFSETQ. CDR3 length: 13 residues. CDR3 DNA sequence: TGCGCCAGCAGCCCTCTCAGGGGCACTGAAGCTTTCTTT. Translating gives CASSPLRGTEAFF.

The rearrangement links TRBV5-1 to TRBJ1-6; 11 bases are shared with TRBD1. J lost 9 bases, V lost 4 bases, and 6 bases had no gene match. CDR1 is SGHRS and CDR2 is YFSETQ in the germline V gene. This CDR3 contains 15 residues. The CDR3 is CASSLGTGGSSPLHF. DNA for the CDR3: TGCGCCAGCAGCCTGGGGACAGGGGGGAGTTCACCCCTCCACTTT.

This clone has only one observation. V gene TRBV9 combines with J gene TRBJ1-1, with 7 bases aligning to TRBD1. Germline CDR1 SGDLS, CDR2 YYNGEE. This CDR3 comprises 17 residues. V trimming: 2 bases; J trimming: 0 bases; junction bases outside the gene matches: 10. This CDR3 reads CASSVSTAGGLNTEAFF. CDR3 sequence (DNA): TGTGCCAGCAGCGTGTCGACAGCAGGGGGACTGAACACTGAAGCTTTCTTT.

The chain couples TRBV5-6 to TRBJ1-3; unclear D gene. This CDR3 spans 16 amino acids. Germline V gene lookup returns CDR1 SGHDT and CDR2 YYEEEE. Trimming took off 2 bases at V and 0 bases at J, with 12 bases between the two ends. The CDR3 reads CASSFSVSSSGNTIYF. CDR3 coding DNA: TGTGCCAGCAGCTTCTCCGTGTCGAGCTCTGGAAACACCATATATTTT.

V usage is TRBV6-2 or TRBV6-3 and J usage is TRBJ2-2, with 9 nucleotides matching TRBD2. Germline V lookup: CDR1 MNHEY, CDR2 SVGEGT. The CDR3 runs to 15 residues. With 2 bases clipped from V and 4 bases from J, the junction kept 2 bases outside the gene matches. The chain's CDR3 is CASSYGGRGTGELFF. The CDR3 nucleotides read TGTGCCAGCAGTTACGGCGGGAGGGGCACCGGGGAGCTGTTTTTT.

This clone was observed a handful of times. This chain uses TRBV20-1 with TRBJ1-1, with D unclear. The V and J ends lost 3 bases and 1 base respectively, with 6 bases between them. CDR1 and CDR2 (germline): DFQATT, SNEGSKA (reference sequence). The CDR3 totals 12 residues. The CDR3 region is CSASIRNTEAFF. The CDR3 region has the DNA TGCAGTGCTAGTATCCGGAACACTGAAGCTTTCTTT.

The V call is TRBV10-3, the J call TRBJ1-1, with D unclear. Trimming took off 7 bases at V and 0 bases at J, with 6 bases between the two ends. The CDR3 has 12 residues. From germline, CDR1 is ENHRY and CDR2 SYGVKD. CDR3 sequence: CAIKALNTEAFF. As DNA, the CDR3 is TGTGCCATCAAAGCCTTGAACACTGAAGCTTTCTTT.

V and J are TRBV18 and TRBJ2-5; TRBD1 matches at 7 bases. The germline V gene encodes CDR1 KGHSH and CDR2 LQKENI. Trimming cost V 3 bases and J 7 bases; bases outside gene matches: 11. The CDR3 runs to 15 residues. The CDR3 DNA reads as TGTGCCAGCTCACCTAATAAAGGCAGGACAGGGACCCAGTACTTC. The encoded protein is CASSPNKGRTGTQYF.

The CDR3 loop is CASGQDRGNSPLHF. CDR3 in DNA: TGTGCCAGCGGCCAGGACAGAGGGAATTCACCCCTCCACTTT. The rearrangement links TRBV2 to TRBJ1-6; TRBD1 is a possible D gene (6 bases). CDR3 length: 14 amino acids. Between the trimmed V and J ends, which lost 8 bases and 7 bases, there was a span of 15 bases. Germline V lookup: CDR1 SNHLY, CDR2 FYNNEI. Full variable domain (missing parts from reference TRBV2 and TRBJ1-6): EPEVTQTPSHQVTQMGQEVILRCVPISNHLYFYWYRQILGQKVEFLVSFYNNEISEKSEIFDDQFSVERPDGSNFTLKIRSTKLEDSAMYFCASGQDRGNSPLHFGNGTRLTVT.

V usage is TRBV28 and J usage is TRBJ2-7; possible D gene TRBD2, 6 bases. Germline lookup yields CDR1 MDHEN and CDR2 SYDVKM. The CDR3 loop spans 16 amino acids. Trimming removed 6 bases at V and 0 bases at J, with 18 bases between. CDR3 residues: CASRPWGTESSYEQYV. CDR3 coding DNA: TGTGCCAGCAGGCCCTGGGGGACTGAAAGCTCCTACGAGCAGTACGTC.

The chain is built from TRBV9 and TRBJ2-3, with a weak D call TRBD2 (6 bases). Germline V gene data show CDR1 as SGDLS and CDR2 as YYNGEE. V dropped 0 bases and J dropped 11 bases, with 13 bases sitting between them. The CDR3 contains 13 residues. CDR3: CASSVEGAGRQYF. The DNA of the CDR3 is TGTGCCAGCAGCGTAGAGGGAGCCGGGAGGCAGTATTTT.